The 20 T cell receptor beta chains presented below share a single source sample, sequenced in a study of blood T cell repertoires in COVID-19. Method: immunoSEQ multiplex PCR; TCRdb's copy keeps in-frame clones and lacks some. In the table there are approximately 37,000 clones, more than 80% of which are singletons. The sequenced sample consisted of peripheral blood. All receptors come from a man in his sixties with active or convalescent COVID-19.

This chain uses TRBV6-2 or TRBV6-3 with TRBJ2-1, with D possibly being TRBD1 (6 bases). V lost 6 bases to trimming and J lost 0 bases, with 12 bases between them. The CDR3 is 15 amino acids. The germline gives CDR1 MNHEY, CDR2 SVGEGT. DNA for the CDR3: TGTGCCAGCAGCGATAGGGGGAGCTCCTACAATGAGCAGTTCTTC. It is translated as CASSDRGSSYNEQFF.

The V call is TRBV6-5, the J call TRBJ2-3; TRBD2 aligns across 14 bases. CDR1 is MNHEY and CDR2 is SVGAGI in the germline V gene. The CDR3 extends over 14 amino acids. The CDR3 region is CRTSGGTSTDTQYF. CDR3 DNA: TGTAGGACTAGCGGGGGGACTAGCACAGATACGCAGTATTTT.

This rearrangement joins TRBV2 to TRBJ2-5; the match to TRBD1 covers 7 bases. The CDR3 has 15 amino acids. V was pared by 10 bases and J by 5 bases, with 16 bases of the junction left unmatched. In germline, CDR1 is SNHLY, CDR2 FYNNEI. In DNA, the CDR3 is TGTGCCACCTCGACAGGGAATCAAGGTCTGGAGACCCAGTACTTC. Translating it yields CATSTGNQGLETQYF.

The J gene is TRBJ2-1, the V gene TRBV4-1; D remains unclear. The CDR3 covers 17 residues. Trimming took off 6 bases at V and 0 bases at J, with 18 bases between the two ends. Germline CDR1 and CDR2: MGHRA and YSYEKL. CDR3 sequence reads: CASSHGPPLSSYNEQFF. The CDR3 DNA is TGCGCCAGCAGTCATGGGCCACCATTGAGCTCCTACAATGAGCAGTTCTTC.

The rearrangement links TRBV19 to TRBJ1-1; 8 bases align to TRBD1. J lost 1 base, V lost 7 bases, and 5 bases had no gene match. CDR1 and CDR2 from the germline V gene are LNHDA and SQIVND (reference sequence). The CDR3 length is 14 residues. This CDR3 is CASISGQGNTEAFF. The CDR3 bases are TGTGCCAGTATATCTGGACAGGGGAACACTGAAGCTTTCTTT. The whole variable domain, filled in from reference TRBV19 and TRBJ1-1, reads DGGITQSPKYLFRKEGQNVTLSCEQNLNHDAMYWYRQDPGQGLRLIYYSQIVNDFQKGDIAEGYSVSREKKESFPLTVTSAQKNPTAFYLCASISGQGNTEAFFGQGTRLTVV.

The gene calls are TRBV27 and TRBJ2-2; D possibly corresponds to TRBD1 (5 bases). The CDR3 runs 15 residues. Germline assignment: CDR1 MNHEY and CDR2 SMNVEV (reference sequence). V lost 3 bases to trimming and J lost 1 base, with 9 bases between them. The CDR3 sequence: CASSLGQMNTGELFF. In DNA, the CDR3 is TGTGCCAGCAGTTTGGGGCAGATGAACACCGGGGAGCTGTTTTTT.

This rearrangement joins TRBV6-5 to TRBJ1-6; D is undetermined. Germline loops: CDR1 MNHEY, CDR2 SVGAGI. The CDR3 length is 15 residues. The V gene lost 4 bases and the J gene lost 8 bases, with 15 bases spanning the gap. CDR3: CASSSEGGTDSPLHF. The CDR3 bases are TGTGCCAGCAGTTCCGAGGGAGGAACCGATTCACCCCTCCACTTT.

The chain's CDR3 is CASSQEPGGRLGYTF. The CDR3, as DNA: TGCGCCAGCAGCCAAGAACCAGGGGGAAGGCTAGGCTACACCTTC. J is TRBJ1-2 and V is TRBV4-1; the match to TRBD1 covers 7 bases. V was clipped by 0 bases and J by 8 bases; unmatched bases: 9. The germline V gene has CDR1 MGHRA and CDR2 YSYEKL. The CDR3 spans 15 residues.

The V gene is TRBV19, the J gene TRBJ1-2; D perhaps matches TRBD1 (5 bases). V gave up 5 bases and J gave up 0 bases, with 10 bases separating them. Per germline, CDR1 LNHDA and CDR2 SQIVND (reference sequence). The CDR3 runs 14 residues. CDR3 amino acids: CASSFLQANYGYTF. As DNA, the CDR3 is TGTGCCAGTAGTTTCTTACAGGCTAACTATGGCTACACCTTC.

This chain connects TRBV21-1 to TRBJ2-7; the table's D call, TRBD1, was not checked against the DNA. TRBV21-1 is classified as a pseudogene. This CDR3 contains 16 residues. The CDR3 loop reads CASSKVGQGHSYEQYV. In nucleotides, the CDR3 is TGTGCCAGCAGCAAAGTTGGGCAGGGGCACTCCTACGAGCAGTACGTC.

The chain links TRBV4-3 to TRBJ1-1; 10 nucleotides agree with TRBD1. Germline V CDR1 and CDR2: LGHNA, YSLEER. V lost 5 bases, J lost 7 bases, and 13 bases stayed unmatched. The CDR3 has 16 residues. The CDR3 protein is CASSEFPGTGEFEAFF. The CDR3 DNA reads TGCGCCAGCAGCGAATTCCCCGGGACAGGGGAGTTTGAAGCTTTCTTT.

CDR3 DNA: TGTGCCAGCAGCATGACAGATGCTAACTATGGCTACACCTTC. Translated, it gives CASSMTDANYGYTF. The rearrangement links TRBV5-5 to TRBJ1-2; tentatively, D is TRBD1 (5 bases). This CDR3 contains 14 residues. Germline V gives CDR1 SGHKS, CDR2 YYEKEE (reference sequence). Trimming cost V 4 bases and J 0 bases, with 10 bases left between them.

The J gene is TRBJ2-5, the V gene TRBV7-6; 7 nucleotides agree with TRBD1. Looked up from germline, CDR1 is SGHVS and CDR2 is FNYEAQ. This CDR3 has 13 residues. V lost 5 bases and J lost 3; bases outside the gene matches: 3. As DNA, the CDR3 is TGTGCCAGCAGCGGGACAGCCAAAGAGACCCAGTACTTC. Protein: CASSGTAKETQYF.

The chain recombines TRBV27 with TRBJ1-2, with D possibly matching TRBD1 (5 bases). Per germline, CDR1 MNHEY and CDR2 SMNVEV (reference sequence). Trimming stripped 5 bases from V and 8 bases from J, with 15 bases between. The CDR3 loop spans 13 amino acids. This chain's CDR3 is CASSPSSGPGYTF. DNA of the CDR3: TGTGCCAGCAGTCCCTCCTCAGGGCCCGGCTACACCTTC.

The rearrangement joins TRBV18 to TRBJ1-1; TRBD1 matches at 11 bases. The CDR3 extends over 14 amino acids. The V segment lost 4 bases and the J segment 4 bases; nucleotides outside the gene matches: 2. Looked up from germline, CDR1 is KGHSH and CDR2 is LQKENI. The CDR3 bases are TGTGCCAGCTCACTCGGGACAGGGGGCACTGAAGCTTTCTTT. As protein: CASSLGTGGTEAFF.

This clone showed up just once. The CDR3 is CASSTPWTGDRTGNTIYF. In DNA form, the CDR3 reads TGTGCCAGTAGTACCCCCTGGACAGGGGACAGGACTGGAAACACCATATATTTT. The chain uses TRBV19 and TRBJ1-3, with 9 bases aligning to TRBD1. The CDR3 spans 18 residues. After removal of 4 bases from V and 2 bases from J, the junction contained 12 bases not matched to a gene. The germline V gene has CDR1 LNHDA and CDR2 SQIVND (reference sequence). Combining the CDR3 with reference TRBV19 and TRBJ1-3 gives the whole variable domain DGGITQSPKYLFRKEGQNVTLSCEQNLNHDAMYWYRQDPGQGLRLIYYSQIVNDFQKGDIAEGYSVSREKKESFPLTVTSAQKNPTAFYLCASSTPWTGDRTGNTIYFGEGSWLTVV.

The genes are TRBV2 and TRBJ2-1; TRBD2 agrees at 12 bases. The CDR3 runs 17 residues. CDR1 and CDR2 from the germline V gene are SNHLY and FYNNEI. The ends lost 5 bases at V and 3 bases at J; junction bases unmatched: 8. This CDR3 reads CASSPQTSGGIYNEQFF. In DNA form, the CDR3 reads TGTGCCAGCAGTCCCCAGACTAGCGGGGGAATCTACAATGAGCAGTTCTTC.

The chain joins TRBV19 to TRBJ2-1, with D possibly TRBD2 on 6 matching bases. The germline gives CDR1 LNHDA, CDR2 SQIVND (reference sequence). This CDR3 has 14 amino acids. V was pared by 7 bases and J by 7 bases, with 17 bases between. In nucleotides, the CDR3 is TGTGCCAGTATAGTTGCGGGACGGGGAAATGAGCAGTTCTTC. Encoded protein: CASIVAGRGNEQFF.

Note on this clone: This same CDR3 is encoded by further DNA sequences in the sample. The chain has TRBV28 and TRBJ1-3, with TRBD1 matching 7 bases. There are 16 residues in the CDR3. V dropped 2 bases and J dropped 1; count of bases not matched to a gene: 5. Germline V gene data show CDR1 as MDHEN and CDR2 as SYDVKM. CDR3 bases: TGTGCCAGCAGTTTAGAACAGGGGTTTTCTGGAAACACCATATATTTT. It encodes CASSLEQGFSGNTIYF.

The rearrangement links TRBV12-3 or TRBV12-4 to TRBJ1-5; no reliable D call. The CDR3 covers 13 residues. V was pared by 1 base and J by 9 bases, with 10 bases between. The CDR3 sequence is CASSLEASMPQHF. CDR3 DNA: TGTGCCAGCAGTTTAGAAGCGAGCATGCCCCAGCATTTT.